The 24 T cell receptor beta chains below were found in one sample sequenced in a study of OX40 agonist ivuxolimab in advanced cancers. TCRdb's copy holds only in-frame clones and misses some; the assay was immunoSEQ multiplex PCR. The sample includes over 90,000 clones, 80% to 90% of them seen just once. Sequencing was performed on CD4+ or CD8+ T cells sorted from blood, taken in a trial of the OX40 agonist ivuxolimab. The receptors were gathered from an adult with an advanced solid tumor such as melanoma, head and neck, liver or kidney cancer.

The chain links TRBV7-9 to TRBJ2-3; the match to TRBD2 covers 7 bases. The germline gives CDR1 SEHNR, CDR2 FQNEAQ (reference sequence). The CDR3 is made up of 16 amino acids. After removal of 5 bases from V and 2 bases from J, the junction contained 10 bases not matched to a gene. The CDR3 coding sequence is TGTGCCAGCAGCCCCCGAGGAGCGGGGAACACAGATACGCAGTATTTT. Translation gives CASSPRGAGNTDTQYF.

The CDR3, as DNA: TGTGCCAGCAGCTTGGGAATGTACAGGGGAACTAGCACAGATACGCAGTATTTT. The encoded protein is CASSLGMYRGTSTDTQYF. The rearrangement links TRBV5-6 to TRBJ2-3, with 7 bases fitting TRBD1. The CDR3 has 18 amino acids. V dropped 0 bases and J dropped 0; count of bases not matched to a gene: 10. In germline, CDR1 is SGHDT, CDR2 YYEEEE.

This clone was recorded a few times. The CDR3 is CAIPSWESNQPQHF. The CDR3 DNA reads TGTGCCATCCCTAGTTGGGAGAGCAATCAGCCCCAGCATTTT. The V gene is TRBV6-4, the J gene TRBJ1-5; unclear D gene. Germline V CDR1 and CDR2: MRHNA, SNTAGT. The CDR3 spans 14 residues. Trimming took off 10 bases at V and 1 base at J, with 14 bases between the two ends.

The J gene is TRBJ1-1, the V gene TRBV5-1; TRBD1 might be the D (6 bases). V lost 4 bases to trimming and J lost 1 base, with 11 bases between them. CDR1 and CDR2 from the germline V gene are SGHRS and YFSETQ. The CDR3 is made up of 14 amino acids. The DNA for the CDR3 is TGCGCCAGCAGCGTCGAGGGGGGGAACACTGAAGCTTTCTTT. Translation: CASSVEGGNTEAFF.

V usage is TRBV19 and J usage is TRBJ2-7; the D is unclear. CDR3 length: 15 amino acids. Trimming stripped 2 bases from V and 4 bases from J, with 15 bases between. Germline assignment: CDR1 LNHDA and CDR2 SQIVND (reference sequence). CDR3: CASSIRQPNQYEQYF. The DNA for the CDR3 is TGTGCCAGTAGTATAAGGCAGCCAAACCAATACGAGCAGTACTTC. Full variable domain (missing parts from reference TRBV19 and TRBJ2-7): DGGITQSPKYLFRKEGQNVTLSCEQNLNHDAMYWYRQDPGQGLRLIYYSQIVNDFQKGDIAEGYSVSREKKESFPLTVTSAQKNPTAFYLCASSIRQPNQYEQYFGPGTRLTVT.

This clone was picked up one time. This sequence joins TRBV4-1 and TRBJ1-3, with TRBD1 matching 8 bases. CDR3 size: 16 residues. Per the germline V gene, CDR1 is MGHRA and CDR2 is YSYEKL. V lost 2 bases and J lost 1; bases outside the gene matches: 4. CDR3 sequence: CASSQLTGESGNTIYF. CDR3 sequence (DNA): TGCGCCAGCAGCCAATTGACAGGGGAGTCTGGAAACACCATATATTTT.

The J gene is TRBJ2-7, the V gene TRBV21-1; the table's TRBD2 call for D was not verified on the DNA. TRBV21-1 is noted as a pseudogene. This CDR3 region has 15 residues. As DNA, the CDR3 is TGTGCCAGCAGCAAAGCGCTGGAGGGAGAGAGCGAGCAGTACTTC. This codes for CASSKALEGESEQYF.

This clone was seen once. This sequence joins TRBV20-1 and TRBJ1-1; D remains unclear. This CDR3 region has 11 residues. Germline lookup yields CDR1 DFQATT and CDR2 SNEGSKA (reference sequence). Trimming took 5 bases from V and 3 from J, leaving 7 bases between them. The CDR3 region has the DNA TGCAGTGCTCAAACGGACACTGAAGCTTTCTTT. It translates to CSAQTDTEAFF.

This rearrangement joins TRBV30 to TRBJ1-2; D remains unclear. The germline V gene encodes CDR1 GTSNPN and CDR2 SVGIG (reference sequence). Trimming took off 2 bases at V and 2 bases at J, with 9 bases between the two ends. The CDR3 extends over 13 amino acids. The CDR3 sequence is CAWSLGSNYGYTF. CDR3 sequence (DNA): TGTGCCTGGAGTTTGGGGTCCAACTATGGCTACACCTTC. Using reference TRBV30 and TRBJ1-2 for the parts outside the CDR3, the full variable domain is SQTIHQWPATLVQPVGSPLSLECTVEGTSNPNLYWYRQAAGRGLQLLFYSVGIGQISSEVPQNLSASRPQDRQFILSSKKLLLSDSGFYLCAWSLGSNYGYTFGSGTRLTVV.

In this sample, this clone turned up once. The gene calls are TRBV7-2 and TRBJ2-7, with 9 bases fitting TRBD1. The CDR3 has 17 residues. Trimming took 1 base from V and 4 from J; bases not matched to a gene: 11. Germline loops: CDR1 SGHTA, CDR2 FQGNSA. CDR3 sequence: CASSLEGPGQGNYEQYF. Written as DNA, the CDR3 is TGTGCCAGCAGCTTAGAGGGTCCGGGACAGGGTAATTACGAGCAGTACTTC. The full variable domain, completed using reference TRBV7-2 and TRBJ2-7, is GAGVSQSPSNKVTEKGKDVELRCDPISGHTALYWYRQSLGQGLEFLIYFQGNSAPDKSGLPSDRFSAERTGGSVSTLTIQRTQQEDSAVYLCASSLEGPGQGNYEQYFGPGTRLTVT.

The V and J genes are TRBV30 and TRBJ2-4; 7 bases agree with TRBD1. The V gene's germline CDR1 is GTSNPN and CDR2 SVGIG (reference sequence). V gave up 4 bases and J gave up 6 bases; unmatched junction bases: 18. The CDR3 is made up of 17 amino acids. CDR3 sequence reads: CAWKDRVPAGIRNIQYF. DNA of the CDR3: TGTGCCTGGAAAGACAGGGTACCAGCCGGAATCAGAAACATTCAGTACTTC. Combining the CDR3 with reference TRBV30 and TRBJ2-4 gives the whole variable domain SQTIHQWPATLVQPVGSPLSLECTVEGTSNPNLYWYRQAAGRGLQLLFYSVGIGQISSEVPQNLSASRPQDRQFILSSKKLLLSDSGFYLCAWKDRVPAGIRNIQYFGAGTRLSVL.

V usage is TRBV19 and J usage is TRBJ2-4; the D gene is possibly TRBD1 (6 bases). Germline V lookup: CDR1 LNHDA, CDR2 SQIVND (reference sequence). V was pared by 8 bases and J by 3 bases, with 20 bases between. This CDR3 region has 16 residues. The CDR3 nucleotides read TGTGCCAGTGATTCCGGACAGCCCTTGGACAAAAACATTCAGTACTTC. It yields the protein CASDSGQPLDKNIQYF.

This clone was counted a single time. The CDR3 DNA reads TGTGCCAGCGGGGACCGGCCCCCGAACACCGGGGAGCTGTTTTTT. It is translated as CASGDRPPNTGELFF. The gene calls are TRBV27 and TRBJ2-2, with D perhaps being TRBD1 or TRBD2 (5 bases each). The length of the CDR3 is 15 residues. Germline V CDR1 and CDR2: MNHEY, SMNVEV (reference sequence). Trimming shortened V by 8 bases and J by 0 bases, and 13 bases separated the two germline ends.

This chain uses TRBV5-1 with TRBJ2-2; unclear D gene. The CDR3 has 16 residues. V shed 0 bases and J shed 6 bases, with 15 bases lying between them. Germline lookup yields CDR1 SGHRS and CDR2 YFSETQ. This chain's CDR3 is CASSLGVTIGSGELFF. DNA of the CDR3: TGCGCCAGCAGCTTGGGTGTAACTATAGGTTCCGGGGAGCTGTTTTTT.

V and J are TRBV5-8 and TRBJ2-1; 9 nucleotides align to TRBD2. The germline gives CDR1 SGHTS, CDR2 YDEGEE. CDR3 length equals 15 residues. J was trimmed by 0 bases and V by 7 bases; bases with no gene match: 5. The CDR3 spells CASRYSGSSYNEQFF. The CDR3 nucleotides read TGTGCCAGCCGCTATAGCGGGAGCTCCTACAATGAGCAGTTCTTC. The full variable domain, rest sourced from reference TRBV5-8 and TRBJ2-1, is EAGVTQSPTHLIKTRGQQATLRCSPISGHTSVYWYQQALGLGLQFLLWYDEGEERNRGNFPPRFSGRQFPNYSSELNVNALELEDSALYLCASRYSGSSYNEQFFGPGTRLTVL.

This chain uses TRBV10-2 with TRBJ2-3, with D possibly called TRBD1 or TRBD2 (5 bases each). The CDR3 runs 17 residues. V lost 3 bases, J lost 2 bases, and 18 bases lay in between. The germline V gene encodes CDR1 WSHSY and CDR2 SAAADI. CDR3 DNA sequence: TGCGCCAGCAGTGATTTTCGAGGGGCGGACACCACAGATACGCAGTATTTT. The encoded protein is CASSDFRGADTTDTQYF.

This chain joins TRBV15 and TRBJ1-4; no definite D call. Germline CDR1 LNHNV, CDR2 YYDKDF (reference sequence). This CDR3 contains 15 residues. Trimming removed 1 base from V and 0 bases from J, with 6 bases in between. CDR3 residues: CATSRVAATNEKLFF. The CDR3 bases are TGTGCCACCAGCAGAGTAGCAGCAACTAATGAAAAACTGTTTTTT.

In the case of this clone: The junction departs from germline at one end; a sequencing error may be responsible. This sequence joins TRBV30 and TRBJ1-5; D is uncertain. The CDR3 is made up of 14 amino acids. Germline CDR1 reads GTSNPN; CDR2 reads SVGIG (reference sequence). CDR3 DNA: TGTACCTGGAGTGTAGGCAGCTCCAATCAGCCCCAGCATTTT. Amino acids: CTWSVGSSNQPQHF.

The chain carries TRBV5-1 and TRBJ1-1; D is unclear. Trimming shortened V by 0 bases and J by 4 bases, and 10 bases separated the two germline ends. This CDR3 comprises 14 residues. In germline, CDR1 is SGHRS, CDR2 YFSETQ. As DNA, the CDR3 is TGCGCCAGCAGCTTGGTTCCTGGGGTCACTGAAGCTTTCTTT. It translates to CASSLVPGVTEAFF.

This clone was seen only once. The CDR3: CASSKNVCKEQYF. CDR3 nucleotide sequence: TGTGCCAGCAGCAAAAACGTGTGTAAAGAGCAGTACTTC. V is TRBV21-1 and J is TRBJ2-7. TRBV21-1 is a documented pseudogene. CDR3 length: 13 amino acids.

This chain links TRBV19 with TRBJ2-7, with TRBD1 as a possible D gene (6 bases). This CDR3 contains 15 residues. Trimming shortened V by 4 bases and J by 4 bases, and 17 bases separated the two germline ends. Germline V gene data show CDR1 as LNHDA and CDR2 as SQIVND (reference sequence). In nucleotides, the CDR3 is TGTGCCAGTAGTACTCAGCCCGGGACACTATACGAGCAGTACTTC. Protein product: CASSTQPGTLYEQYF.

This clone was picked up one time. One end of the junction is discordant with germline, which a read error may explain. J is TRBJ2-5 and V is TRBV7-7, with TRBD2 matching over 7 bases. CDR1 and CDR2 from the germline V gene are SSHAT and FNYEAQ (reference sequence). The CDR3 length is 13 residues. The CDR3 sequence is CASSAYSGGTQYF. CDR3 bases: TGTGCTAGCAGCGCCTACTCGGGGGGGACCCAGTACTTC.

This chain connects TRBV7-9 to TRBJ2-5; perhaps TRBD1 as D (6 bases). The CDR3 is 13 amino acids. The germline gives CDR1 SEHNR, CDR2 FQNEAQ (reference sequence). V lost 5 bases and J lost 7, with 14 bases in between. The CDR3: CASSKQGRGTQYF. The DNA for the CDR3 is TGTGCCAGCAGCAAACAGGGTCGAGGGACCCAGTACTTC.

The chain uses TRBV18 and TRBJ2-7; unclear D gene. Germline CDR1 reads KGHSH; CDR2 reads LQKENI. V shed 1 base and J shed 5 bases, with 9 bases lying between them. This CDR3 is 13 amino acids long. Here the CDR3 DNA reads TGTGCCAGCTCACCACTCGACCCAAACGAGCAGTACTTC. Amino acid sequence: CASSPLDPNEQYF.